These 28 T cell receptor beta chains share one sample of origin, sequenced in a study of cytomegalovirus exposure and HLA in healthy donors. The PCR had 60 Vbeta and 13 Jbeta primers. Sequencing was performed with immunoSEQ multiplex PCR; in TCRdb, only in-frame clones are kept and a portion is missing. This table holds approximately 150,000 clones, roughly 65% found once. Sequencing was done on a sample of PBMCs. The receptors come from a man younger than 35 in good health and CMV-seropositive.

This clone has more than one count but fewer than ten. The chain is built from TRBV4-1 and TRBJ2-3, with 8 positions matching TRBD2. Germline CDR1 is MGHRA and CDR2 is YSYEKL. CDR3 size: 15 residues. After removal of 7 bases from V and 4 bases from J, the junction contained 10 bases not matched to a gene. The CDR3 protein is CASTPRGAGADTQYF. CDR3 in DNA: TGCGCCAGCACCCCTAGGGGAGCGGGGGCAGATACGCAGTATTTT.

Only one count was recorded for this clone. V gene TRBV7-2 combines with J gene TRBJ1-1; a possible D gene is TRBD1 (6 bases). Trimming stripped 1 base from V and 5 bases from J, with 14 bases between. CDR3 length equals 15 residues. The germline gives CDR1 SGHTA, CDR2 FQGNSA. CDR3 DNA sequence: TGTGCCAGCAGCTTAGAGGGCAGAGGGGGAACTGAAGCTTTCTTT. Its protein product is CASSLEGRGGTEAFF.

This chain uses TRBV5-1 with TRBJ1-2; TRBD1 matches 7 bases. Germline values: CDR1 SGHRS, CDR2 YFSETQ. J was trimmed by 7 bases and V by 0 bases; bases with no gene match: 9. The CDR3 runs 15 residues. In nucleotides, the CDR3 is TGCGCCAGCAGCTTGGGGAGGGACAGCGGGCTTGGCTACACCTTC. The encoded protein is CASSLGRDSGLGYTF. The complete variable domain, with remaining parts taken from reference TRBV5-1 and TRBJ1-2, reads KAGVTQTPRYLIKTRGQQVTLSCSPISGHRSVSWYQQTPGQGLQFLFEYFSETQRNKGNFPGRFSGRQFSNSRSEMNVSTLELGDSALYLCASSLGRDSGLGYTFGSGTRLTVV.

This CDR3 reads CASSQRQGRGYGYTF. DNA for the CDR3: TGTGCCAGCAGTCAACGACAGGGGAGGGGGTATGGCTACACCTTC. This rearrangement joins TRBV6-5 to TRBJ1-2, with TRBD1 matching 8 bases. Looked up from germline, CDR1 is MNHEY and CDR2 is SVGAGI. The CDR3 is 15 amino acids. Germline trimming cut 5 bases from V and 5 bases from J; bases unmatched to any gene: 10.

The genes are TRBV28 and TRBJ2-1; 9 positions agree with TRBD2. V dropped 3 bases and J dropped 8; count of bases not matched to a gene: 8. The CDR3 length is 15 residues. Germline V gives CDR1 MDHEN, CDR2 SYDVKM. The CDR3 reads CASSFRGRARDEQFF. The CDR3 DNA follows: TGTGCCAGCAGTTTTCGCGGGAGGGCCAGAGATGAGCAGTTCTTC. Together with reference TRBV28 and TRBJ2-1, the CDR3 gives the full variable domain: DVKVTQSSRYLVKRTGEKVFLECVQDMDHENMFWYRQDPGLGLRLIYFSYDVKMKEKGDIPEGYSVSREKKERFSLILESASTNQTSMYLCASSFRGRARDEQFFGPGTRLTVL.

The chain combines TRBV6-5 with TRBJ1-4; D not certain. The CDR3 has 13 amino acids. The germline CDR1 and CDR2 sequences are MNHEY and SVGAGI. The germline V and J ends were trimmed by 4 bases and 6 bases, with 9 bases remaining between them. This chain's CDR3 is CASSSEADEKLFF. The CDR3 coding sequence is TGTGCCAGCAGTTCCGAGGCTGATGAAAAACTGTTTTTT.

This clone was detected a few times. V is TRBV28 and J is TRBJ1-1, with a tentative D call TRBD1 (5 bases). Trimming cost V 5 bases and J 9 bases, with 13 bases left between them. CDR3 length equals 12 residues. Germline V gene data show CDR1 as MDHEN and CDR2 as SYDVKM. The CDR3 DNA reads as TGTGCCAGCAGTCCGACGACAGTGCAAGCTTTCTTT. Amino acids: CASSPTTVQAFF.

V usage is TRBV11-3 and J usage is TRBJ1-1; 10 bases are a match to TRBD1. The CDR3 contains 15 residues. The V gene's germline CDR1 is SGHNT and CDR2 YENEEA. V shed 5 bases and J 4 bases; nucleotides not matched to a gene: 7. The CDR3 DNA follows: TGTGCCAGCAGCCCGACCGGGACAGGGGTCACTGAAGCTTTCTTT. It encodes CASSPTGTGVTEAFF.

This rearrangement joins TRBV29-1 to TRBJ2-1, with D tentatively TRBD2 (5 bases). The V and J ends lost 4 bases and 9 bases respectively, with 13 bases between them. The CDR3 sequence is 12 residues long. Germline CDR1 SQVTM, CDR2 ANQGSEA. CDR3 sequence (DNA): TGCAGCGTTGCTCGGACTTGGGGTGAGCAGTTCTTC. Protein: CSVARTWGEQFF.

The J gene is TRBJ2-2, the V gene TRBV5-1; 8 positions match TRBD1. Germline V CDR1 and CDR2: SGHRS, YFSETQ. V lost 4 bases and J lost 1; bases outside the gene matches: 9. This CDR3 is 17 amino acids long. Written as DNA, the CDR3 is TGCGCCAGCAGCACCCCAACAGGGGGAGGGAACACCGGGGAGCTGTTTTTT. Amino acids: CASSTPTGGGNTGELFF.

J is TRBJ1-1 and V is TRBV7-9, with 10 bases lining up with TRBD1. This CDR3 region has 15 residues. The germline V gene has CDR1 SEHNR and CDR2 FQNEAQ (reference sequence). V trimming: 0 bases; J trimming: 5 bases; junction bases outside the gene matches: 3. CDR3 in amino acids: CASSLAGTGATEAFF. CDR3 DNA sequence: TGTGCCAGCAGCTTAGCGGGGACAGGGGCAACTGAAGCTTTCTTT.

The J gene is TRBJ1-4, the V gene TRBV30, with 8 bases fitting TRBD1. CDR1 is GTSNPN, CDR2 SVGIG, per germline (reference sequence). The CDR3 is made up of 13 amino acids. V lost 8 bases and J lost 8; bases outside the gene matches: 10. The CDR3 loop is CAGGTGSAEKLFF. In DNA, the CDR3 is TGTGCCGGTGGGACAGGCTCCGCCGAAAAACTGTTTTTT.

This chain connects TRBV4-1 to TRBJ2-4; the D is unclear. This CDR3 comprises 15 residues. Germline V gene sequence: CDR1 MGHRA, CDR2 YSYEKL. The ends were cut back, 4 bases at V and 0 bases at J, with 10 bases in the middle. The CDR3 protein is CASSPLNIAKNIQYF. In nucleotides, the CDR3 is TGCGCCAGCAGCCCCCTAAATATAGCCAAAAACATTCAGTACTTC.

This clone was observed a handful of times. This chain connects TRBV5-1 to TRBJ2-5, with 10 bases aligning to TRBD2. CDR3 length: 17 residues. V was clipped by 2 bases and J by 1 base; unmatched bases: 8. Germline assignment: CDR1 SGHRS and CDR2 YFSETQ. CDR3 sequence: CASSLIGSSGGQETQYF. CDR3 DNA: TGCGCCAGCAGCTTAATCGGTTCTAGCGGGGGCCAAGAGACCCAGTACTTC.

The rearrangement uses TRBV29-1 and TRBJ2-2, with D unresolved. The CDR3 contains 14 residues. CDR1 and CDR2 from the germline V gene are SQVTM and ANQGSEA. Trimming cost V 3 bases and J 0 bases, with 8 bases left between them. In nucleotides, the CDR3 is TGCAGCGTTGAGGTAGTGACGAACACCGGGGAGCTGTTTTTT. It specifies CSVEVVTNTGELFF.

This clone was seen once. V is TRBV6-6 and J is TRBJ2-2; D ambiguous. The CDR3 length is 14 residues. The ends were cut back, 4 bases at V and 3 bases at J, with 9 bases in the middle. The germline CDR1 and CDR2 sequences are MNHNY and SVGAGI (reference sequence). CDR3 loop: CASSFSGYTGELFF. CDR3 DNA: TGTGCCAGCAGTTTTTCGGGTTACACCGGGGAGCTGTTTTTT.

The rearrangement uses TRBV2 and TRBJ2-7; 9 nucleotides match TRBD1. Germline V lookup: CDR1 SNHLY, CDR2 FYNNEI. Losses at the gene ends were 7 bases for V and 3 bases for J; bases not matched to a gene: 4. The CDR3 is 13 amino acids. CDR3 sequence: CASNRDRVYEQYV. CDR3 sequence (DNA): TGTGCCAGCAATCGGGACAGGGTCTACGAGCAGTACGTC.

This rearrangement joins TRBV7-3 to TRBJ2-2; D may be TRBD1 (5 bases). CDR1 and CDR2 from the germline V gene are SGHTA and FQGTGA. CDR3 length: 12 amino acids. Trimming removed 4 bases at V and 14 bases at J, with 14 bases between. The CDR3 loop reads CASSSYPQGLFF. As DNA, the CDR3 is TGTGCCAGCAGCTCTTATCCCCAGGGACTGTTTTTT.

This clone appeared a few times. The CDR3 protein is CASSRDSTAYNEQFF. DNA of the CDR3: TGCGCCAGCAGCCGGGACTCCACGGCCTACAATGAGCAGTTCTTC. The V and J genes are TRBV5-1 and TRBJ2-1; possible D gene TRBD2, 6 bases. The germline V and J ends were trimmed by 4 bases and 2 bases, with 13 bases remaining between them. CDR3 length equals 15 residues. The germline V gene encodes CDR1 SGHRS and CDR2 YFSETQ.

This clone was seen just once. The CDR3 reads CASSRQGTTEAFF. For the CDR3, the DNA is TGTGCCAGCAGCCGACAGGGTACCACTGAAGCTTTCTTT. The chain combines TRBV5-6 with TRBJ1-1; the match to TRBD1 covers 7 bases. V shed 4 bases and J 4 bases; nucleotides not matched to a gene: 4. The CDR3 is 13 residues long. Per the germline V gene, CDR1 is SGHDT and CDR2 is YYEEEE.

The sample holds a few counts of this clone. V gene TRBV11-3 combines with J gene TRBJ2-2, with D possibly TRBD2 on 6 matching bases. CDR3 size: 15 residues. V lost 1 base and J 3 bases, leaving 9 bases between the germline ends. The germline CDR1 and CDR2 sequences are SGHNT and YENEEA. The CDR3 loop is CASSLGGLDTGELFF. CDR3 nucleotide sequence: TGTGCCAGCAGCTTAGGGGGACTCGACACCGGGGAGCTGTTTTTT.

The CDR3 DNA is TGTGCCAGCAGCCCGGGGATTTCAACGGGTTCACCCCTCCACTTT. Translating gives CASSPGISTGSPLHF. This sequence joins TRBV11-1 and TRBJ1-6; no clear D. V dropped 5 bases and J dropped 9 bases, with 17 bases sitting between them. This CDR3 has 15 residues. CDR1 and CDR2 (germline): SGHAT, FQDESV (reference sequence).

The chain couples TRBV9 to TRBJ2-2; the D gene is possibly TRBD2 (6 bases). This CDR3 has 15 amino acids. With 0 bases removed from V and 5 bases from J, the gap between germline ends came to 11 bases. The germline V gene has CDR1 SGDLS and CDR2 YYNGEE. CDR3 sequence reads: CASSVVVGGTGELFF. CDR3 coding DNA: TGTGCCAGCAGCGTAGTTGTGGGGGGAACCGGGGAGCTGTTTTTT.

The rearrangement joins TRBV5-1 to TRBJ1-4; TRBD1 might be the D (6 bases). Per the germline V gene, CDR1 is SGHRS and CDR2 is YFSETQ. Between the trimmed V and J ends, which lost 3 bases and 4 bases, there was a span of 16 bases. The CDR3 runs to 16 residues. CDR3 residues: CASSSSTGTINEKLFF. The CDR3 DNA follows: TGCGCCAGCAGCTCTTCAACAGGGACCATTAATGAAAAACTGTTTTTT.

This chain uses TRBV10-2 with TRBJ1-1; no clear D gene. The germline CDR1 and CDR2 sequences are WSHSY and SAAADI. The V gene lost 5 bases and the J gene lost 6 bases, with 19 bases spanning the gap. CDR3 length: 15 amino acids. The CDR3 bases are TGCGCCAGCAGTCCCCCGGGTCCCGAGGGCCCTGAAGCTTTCTTT. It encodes CASSPPGPEGPEAFF.

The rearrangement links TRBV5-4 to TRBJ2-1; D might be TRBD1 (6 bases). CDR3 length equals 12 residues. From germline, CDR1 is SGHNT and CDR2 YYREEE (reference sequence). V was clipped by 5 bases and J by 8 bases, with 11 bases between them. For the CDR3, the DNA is TGTGCCAGCAGTCCCGACAGGTATGAGCAGTTCTTC. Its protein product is CASSPDRYEQFF.

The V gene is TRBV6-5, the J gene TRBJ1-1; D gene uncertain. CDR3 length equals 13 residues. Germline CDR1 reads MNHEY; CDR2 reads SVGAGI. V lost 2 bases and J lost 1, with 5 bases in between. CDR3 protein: CASSYQWNTEAFF. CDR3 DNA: TGTGCCAGCAGTTACCAGTGGAACACTGAAGCTTTCTTT.

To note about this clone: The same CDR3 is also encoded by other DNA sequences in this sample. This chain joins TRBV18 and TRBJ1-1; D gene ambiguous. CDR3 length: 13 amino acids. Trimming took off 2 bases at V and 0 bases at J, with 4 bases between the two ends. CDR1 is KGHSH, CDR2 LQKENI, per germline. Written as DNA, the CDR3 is TGTGCCAGCTCACCAAGCGTGAACACTGAAGCTTTCTTT. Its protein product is CASSPSVNTEAFF.